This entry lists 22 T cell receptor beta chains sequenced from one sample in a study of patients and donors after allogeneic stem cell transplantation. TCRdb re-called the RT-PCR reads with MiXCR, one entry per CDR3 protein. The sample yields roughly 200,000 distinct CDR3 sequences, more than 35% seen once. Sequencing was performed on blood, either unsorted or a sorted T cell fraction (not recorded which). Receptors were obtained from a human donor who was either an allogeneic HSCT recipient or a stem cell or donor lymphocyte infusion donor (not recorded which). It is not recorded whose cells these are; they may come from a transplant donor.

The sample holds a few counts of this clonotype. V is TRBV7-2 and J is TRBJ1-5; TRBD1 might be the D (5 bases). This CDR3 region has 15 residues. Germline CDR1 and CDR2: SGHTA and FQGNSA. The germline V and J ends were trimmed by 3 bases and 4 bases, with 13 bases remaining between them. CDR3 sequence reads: CASSFSGQGNQPQHF. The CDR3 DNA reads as TGTGCCAGCAGCTTTAGTGGGCAGGGTAATCAGCCCCAGCATTTT. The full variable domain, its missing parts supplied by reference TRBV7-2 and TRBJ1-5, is GAGVSQSPSNKVTEKGKDVELRCDPISGHTALYWYRQSLGQGLEFLIYFQGNSAPDKSGLPSDRFSAERTGGSVSTLTIQRTQQEDSAVYLCASSFSGQGNQPQHFGDGTRLSIL.

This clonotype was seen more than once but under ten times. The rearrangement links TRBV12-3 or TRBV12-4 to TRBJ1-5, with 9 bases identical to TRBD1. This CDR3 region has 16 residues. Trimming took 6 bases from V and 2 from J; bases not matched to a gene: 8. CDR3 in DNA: TGTGCCAGCAGCTATAACCGGGACAGGGGCAATCAGCCCCAGCATTTT. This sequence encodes CASSYNRDRGNQPQHF.

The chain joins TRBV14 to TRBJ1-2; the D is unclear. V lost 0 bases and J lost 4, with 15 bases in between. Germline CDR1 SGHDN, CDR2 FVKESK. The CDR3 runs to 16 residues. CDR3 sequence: CASSQEKVSGPYGYTF. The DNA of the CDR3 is TGTGCCAGCAGCCAAGAAAAGGTTTCAGGTCCCTATGGCTACACCTTC.

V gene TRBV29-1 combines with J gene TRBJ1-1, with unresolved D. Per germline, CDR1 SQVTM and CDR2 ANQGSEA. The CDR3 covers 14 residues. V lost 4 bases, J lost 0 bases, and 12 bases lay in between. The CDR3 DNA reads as TGCAGCGTTGTCGACGGCAACCTGAACACTGAAGCTTTCTTT. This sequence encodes CSVVDGNLNTEAFF. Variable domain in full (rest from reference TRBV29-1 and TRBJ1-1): SAVISQKPSRDICQRGTSLTIQCQVDSQVTMMFWYRQQPGQSLTLIATANQGSEATYESGFVIDKFPISRPNLTFSTLTVSNMSPEDSSIYLCSVVDGNLNTEAFFGQGTRLTVV.

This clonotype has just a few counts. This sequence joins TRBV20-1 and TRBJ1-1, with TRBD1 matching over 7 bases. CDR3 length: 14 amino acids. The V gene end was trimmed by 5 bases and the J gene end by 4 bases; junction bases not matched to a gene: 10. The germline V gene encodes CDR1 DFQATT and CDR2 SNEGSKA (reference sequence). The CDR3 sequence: CSALERGRGTEAFF. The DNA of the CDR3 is TGCAGTGCTTTAGAGAGGGGGCGCGGCACTGAAGCTTTCTTT.

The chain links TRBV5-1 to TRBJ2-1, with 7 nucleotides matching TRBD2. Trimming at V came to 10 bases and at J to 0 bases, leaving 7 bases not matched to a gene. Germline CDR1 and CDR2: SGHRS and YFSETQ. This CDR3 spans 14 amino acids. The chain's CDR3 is CASQRGNSYNEQFF. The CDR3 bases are TGCGCCTCACAGCGGGGAAACTCCTACAATGAGCAGTTCTTC.

The DNA for the CDR3 is TGTGCCAGCAGCTTAGATGGGTTTCAGCCCCAGCATTTT. Translated, it gives CASSLDGFQPQHF. The J gene is TRBJ1-5, the V gene TRBV7-2; D is ambiguous. The CDR3 runs to 13 residues. The germline V gene encodes CDR1 SGHTA and CDR2 FQGNSA. The V gene lost 1 base and the J gene lost 6 bases, with 7 bases spanning the gap.

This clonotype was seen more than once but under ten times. The CDR3 region has the DNA TGTGCCAGCAGCACGACAGGGTACCAGCCCCAGCATTTT. It translates to CASSTTGYQPQHF. The V call is TRBV7-9, the J call TRBJ1-5; 7 nucleotides agree with TRBD1. Germline trimming cut 5 bases from V and 7 bases from J; bases unmatched to any gene: 5. The CDR3 has 13 residues. Per the germline V gene, CDR1 is SEHNR and CDR2 is FQNEAQ (reference sequence).

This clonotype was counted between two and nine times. CDR3 sequence (DNA): TGCGCCAGCAGCTTCGGACAGTCGAACACTGAAGCTTTCTTT. Translation: CASSFGQSNTEAFF. This chain joins TRBV5-1 and TRBJ1-1, with D maybe TRBD1 (6 bases). The CDR3 loop spans 14 amino acids. Trimming pared 2 bases from V and 1 base from J, leaving 9 bases between. Germline V gene data show CDR1 as SGHRS and CDR2 as YFSETQ.

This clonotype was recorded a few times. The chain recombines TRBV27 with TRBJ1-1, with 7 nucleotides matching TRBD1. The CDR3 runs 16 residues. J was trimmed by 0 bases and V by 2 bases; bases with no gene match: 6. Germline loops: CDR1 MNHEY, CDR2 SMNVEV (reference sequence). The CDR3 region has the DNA TGTGCCAGCAGTTTACTCAGGGGGGCGATGAACACTGAAGCTTTCTTT. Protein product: CASSLLRGAMNTEAFF.

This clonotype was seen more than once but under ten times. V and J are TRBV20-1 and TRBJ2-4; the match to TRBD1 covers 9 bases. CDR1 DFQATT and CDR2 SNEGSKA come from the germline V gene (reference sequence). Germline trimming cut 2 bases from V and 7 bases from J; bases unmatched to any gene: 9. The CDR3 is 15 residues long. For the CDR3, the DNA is TGCAGTGCTAGAATTCGGGACAGGGTCGAGAACATTCAGTACTTC. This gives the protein CSARIRDRVENIQYF.

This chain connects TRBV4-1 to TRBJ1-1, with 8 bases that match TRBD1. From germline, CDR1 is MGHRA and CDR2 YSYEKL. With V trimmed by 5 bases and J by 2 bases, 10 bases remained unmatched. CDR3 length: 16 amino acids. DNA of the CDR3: TGCGCCAGCAGCAAAACCGACAGGGGTCGAAACACTGAAGCTTTCTTT. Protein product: CASSKTDRGRNTEAFF.

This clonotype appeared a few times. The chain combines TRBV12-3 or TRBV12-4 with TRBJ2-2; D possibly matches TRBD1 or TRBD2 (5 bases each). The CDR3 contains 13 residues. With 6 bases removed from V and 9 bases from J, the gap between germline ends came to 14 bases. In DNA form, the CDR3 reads TGTGCCAGCAGCCTCAGGGAGCTACGGGAGCTGTTTTTT. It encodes CASSLRELRELFF.

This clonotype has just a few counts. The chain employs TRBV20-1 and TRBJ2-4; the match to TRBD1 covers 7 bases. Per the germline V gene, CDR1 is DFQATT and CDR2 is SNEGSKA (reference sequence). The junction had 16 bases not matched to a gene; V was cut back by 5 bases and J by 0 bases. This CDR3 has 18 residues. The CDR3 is CSARTLRGQDIAKNIQYF. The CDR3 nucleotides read TGCAGTGCTCGGACCCTAAGAGGACAGGATATAGCCAAAAACATTCAGTACTTC.

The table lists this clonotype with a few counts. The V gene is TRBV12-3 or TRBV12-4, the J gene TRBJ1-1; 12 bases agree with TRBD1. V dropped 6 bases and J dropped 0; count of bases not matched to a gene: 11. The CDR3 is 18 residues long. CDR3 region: CASRAGTGGLTVNTEAFF. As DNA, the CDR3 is TGTGCCAGCAGAGCCGGGACAGGGGGCCTGACCGTGAACACTGAAGCTTTCTTT.

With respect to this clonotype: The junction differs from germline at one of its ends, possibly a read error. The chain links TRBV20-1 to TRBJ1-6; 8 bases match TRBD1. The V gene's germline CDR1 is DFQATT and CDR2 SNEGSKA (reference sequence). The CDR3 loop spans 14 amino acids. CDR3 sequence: CSARDRDYISPLHF. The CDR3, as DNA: TGCAGTGCTAGGGACAGGGACTATATTTCACCCCTCCACTTT.

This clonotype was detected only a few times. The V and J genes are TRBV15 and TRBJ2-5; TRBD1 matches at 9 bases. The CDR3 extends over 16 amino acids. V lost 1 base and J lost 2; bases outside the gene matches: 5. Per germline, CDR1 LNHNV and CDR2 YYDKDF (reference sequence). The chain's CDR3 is CATSRGDRGTQETQYF. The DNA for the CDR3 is TGTGCCACCAGCAGAGGAGACAGGGGGACTCAAGAGACCCAGTACTTC.

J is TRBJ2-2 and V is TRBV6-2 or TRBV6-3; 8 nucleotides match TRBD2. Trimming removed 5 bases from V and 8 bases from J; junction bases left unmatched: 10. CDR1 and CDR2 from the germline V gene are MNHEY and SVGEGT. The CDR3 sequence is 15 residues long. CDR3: CASSRPGLVYGELFF. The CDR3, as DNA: TGTGCCAGCAGTAGACCGGGACTAGTTTATGGGGAGCTGTTTTTT.

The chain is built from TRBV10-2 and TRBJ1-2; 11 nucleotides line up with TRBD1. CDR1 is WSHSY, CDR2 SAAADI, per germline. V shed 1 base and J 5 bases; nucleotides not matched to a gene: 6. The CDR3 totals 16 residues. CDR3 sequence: CASSEWGQGEDYGYTF. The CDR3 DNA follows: TGCGCCAGCAGTGAGTGGGGACAGGGGGAGGATTATGGCTACACCTTC.

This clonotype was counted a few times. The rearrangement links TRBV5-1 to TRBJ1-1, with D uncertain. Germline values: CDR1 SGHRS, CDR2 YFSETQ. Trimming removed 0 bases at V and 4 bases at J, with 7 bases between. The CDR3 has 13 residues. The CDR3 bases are TGCGCCAGCAGCTTGGTTGAGGCCACTGAAGCTTTCTTT. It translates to CASSLVEATEAFF.

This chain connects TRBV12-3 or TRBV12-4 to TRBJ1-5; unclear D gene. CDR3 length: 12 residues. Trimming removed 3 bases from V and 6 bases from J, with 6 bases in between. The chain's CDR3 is CASSFERQPQHF. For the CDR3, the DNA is TGTGCCAGCAGTTTCGAACGTCAGCCCCAGCATTTT.

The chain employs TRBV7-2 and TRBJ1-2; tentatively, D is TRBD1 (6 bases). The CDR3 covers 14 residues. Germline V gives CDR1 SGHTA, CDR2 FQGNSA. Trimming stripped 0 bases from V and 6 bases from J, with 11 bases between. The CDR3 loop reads CASSLAGGANGYTF. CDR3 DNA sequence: TGTGCCAGCAGCTTAGCGGGGGGGGCTAATGGCTACACCTTC.